This T cell receptor (beta chain) appears in the sequencing data of a study of blood T cell repertoires in COVID-19. The wider study: Both acute and convalescent COVID-19 samples were obtained from the United States, Italy and Spain. T cells, B-cell-depleted T cells, or PBMCs supplied cDNA or gDNA.

Per the authors' pipeline: It was from reference gene primer amplification that nucleated cell counts were estimated. Assay: immunoSEQ multiplex PCR; the TCRdb copy retains only in-frame clones and omits some. V and J calls and clone size are as listed in that table; D and trimming were resolved from the DNA. Of around 130,000 clones listed, roughly four fifths are singletons. This clone was seen a handful of times. The CDR3 runs to 13 residues. Trimming cost V 6 bases and J 5 bases; bases outside gene matches: 4. From germline, CDR1 is ENHRY and CDR2 SYGVKD. Sequenced sample: peripheral blood. The chain carries TRBV10-3 and TRBJ1-5; 7 bases align to TRBD1. The sequence was collected from a human donor in a cohort sampled during active COVID-19. The CDR3, as DNA: TGTGCCATCAGGGCGCAGGGGGATCAGCCCCAGCATTTT. It encodes CAIRAQGDQPQHF.